This TCR beta chain was profiled in a study of blood T cells in healthy people across ages. General study points: A roughly linear age-dependent decrease characterized TCR beta diversity per million T cells.

For this clonotype: Its antigen is not identified.

It was with a sample-barcoded 5' primer and a J-beta primer mix that a second PCR of roughly 7 to 12 cycles was run. Each cDNA molecule was tagged by a template-switch adaptor with 12 random nucleotides. One entry per CDR3 protein results from TCRdb running MiXCR on the 5' RACE reads. The repertoire consists of under 800,000 distinct CDR3 sequences, with around 40% occurring once and the leading ten covering 20% to 25%. The sample taken for sequencing was blood. The clonotype comes from a woman aged 55-69 years in good health.

CDR3 DNA sequence: TGCGCCAGCAGCTTGCTGGCACGGACGGAGAATGAGCAGTTCTTC. It specifies CASSLLARTENEQFF. The V and J genes are TRBV5-1 and TRBJ2-1; D is unresolved. With 1 base removed from V and 7 bases from J, the gap between germline ends came to 15 bases. Germline CDR1 SGHRS, CDR2 YFSETQ. The CDR3 covers 15 residues.